Reported below is one T cell receptor beta chain. Its antigen is unknown. The germline V and J ends were trimmed by 2 bases and 2 bases, with 16 bases remaining between them. The CDR3 loop spans 17 amino acids. The V gene's germline CDR1 is ENHRY and CDR2 SYGVKD. The donors were part of the validation cohort of roughly 130 subjects. That cohort was separate from the first cohort, which comprised 666 subjects. This entry is derived from a study of cytomegalovirus exposure and HLA in healthy donors. This table comes from immunoSEQ multiplex PCR, and its TCRdb copy is limited to in-frame clones, with some not included. The repertoire holds 50,000 to 65,000 clones, about 95% seen once, with 1.2% in the top ten. Whole-study results and caveats: Reports described diagnosis of cytomegalovirus status by the classifier as highly specific and sensitive. The study flagged around 150 TCR beta chains as cytomegalovirus-associated.

The sequencing input was PBMCs. The chain combines TRBV10-3 with TRBJ2-1; TRBD1 might be the D (5 bases). This clonotype was obtained from a woman aged 18 to 35 in good health and CMV-seronegative. The CDR3: CAISEGQNTPAYNEQFF. In nucleotides, the CDR3 is TGTGCCATCAGTGAGGGACAAAACACACCGGCCTACAATGAGCAGTTCTTC.